This is a list of T cell receptor beta chains from one sample in a study of cytomegalovirus exposure and HLA in healthy donors. Libraries were prepared by immunoSEQ multiplex PCR; TCRdb keeps only in-frame clonotypes and omits some of them. The sample lists around 140,000 clones; roughly 80% were seen once. Input material: PBMCs. The receptor source for this set is a female donor in good health and CMV-seronegative. CDR3s include the opening cysteine and the closing phenylalanine or tryptophan. Each record gives: V gene, CDR3 length, J gene, clone size, D gene, CDR3 DNA, CDR3 protein. The D gene is left open where the match is weak. A clone size is listed for some rows: how often the clone was seen (once, few, many), or a class if it is expanded.

TRBV4-2	14	TRBJ1-1	-	TRBD1	TGTGCCAGCAGCCATGACAGGGGGGGTGCTGAAGCTTTCTTT	CASSHDRGGAEAFF
TRBV28	17	TRBJ2-2	-	-	TGTGCCAGCAGTTCGCCCCCTACGGGTTTAAACACCGGGGAGCTGTTTTTT	CASSSPPTGLNTGELFF
TRBV18	15	TRBJ2-3	-	TRBD1	TGTGCCAGCTCACCCCCCGGGACAGGGGCAGATACGCAGTATTTT	CASSPPGTGADTQYF
TRBV28	14	TRBJ1-4	-	-	TGTGCCAGCAGTTTACCCGCAACTAATGAAAAACTGTTTTTT	CASSLPATNEKLFF
TRBV13	15	TRBJ2-3	-	-	TGTGCCAGCAGAGATCAAGGGGGTGGAGCGGATACGCAGTATTTT	CASRDQGGGADTQYF
TRBV7-9	12	TRBJ2-2	-	-	TGTGCCAGCAGCCTCGGTGGTCGCGGAATGTTTTTT	CASSLGGRGMFF
TRBV5-6	13	TRBJ2-1	few	TRBD2	TGTGCCAGCAGCTTGGGACTAGCCAATGAGCAGTTCTTC	CASSLGLANEQFF
TRBV5-1	14	TRBJ1-2	-	TRBD1	TGCGCCAGCAGCTCGGGAACAGGGGGTTATGGCTACCCCTTC	CASSSGTGGYGYPF
TRBV5-6	16	TRBJ1-5	-	-	TGTGCCAGCAGCTTGTGGGTAACAGGGCGGAATCAGCCCCAGCATTTT	CASSLWVTGRNQPQHF
TRBV7-2	18	TRBJ2-3	-	TRBD1	TGTGCCAGCAGCTCCTTCCCCCGGACAGGGTGGATGACAGATACGCAGTATTTT	CASSSFPRTGWMTDTQYF
TRBV5-1	15	TRBJ2-7	-	TRBD1	TGCGCCAGCAGCTTGGGAGGGGGCCAATCCTACGAGCAGTACTTC	CASSLGGGQSYEQYF
TRBV30	13	TRBJ1-1	-	TRBD1	TGTGCCTGGAGCCCGGACAGGGGGAAAGGGGCTTTCTTT	CAWSPDRGKGAFF
TRBV5-1	14	TRBJ2-1	-	-	TGCGCCAGCAGCTTGGTTGGCCCAGGGAATGAGCAGTTCTTC	CASSLVGPGNEQFF
TRBV7-9	18	TRBJ2-6	-	-	TGTTCCAGCAGCTTCCGGACAGCTCCCTTCTCTGGGGCCAACGTCCTGACTTTC	CSSSFRTAPFSGANVLTF
TRBV7-9	14	TRBJ2-7	-	-	TGTGCCAGCAGCTTTCCGGGACAAGAGTACGAGCAGTACTTC	CASSFPGQEYEQYF
TRBV27	16	TRBJ2-5	-	-	TGTGCCAGCAGGCCACTCGGAACTAGCTTACGAGAGACCCAGTACTTC	CASRPLGTSLRETQYF
TRBV6-9	17	TRBJ2-3	-	TRBD2	TGTGCCAGCAGTCATACTAGCGGGGGGGCCTCAACAGATACGCAGTATTTT	CASSHTSGGASTDTQYF
TRBV7-2	15	TRBJ2-1	-	-	TGTGCCAGCAGCCCCCAGACTTTCGGAGGCGATGAGCAGTTCTTC	CASSPQTFGGDEQFF
TRBV6-1	12	TRBJ1-5	-	-	TGTGCCAGCAGCAGAGGAGGGCAGCCCCAGCATTTT	CASSRGGQPQHF
TRBV2	14	TRBJ1-5	-	-	TGTGCCAATGGTTATGGGGGGAATTCTCAGCCCCAGCATTTT	CANGYGGNSQPQHF
TRBV28	15	TRBJ1-2	-	TRBD1	TGTGCCAGCAGACCCCCGGGACAGGGTGTAGGTGGCTACACCTTC	CASRPPGQGVGGYTF
TRBV6-6	14	TRBJ1-6	-	TRBD1	TGTGCCAGCAGTCCCGGGACAGGGGGCTCAGCCCTCCACTTT	CASSPGTGGSALHF
TRBV29-1	13	TRBJ1-1	-	-	TGCAGCGTTAGAGGGCTTGCGAACACTGAAGCTTTCTTT	CSVRGLANTEAFF
TRBV7-8	16	TRBJ1-5	-	TRBD1	TGTGCCAGCAGCTATGGACTCAGGGGGCTTGGCCAGCCCCAGCATTTT	CASSYGLRGLGQPQHF
TRBV9	14	TRBJ2-4	-	-	TGTGCCAGCAGCGTAGGAGTAGCCAAAAACATTCAGTACTTC	CASSVGVAKNIQYF
TRBV4-2	15	TRBJ2-1	-	TRBD2	TGTGCCAGCAGCCAAGTAGGCGGGAGCTACAATGAGCAGTTCTTC	CASSQVGGSYNEQFF
TRBV5-1	11	TRBJ2-3	-	-	TGCGCCAGCCAGGGGTCCGATACGCAGTATTTT	CASQGSDTQYF
TRBV10-1	14	TRBJ1-1	-	TRBD1	TGCGCCAGCAGCCCGGGACAGGAGAACACTGAAGCTTTCTTT	CASSPGQENTEAFF
TRBV6-5	14	TRBJ2-1	-	TRBD1	TGTGCCAGCAGTTTGGACAGGGTGAAGAATGAGCAGTTCTTC	CASSLDRVKNEQFF
TRBV6-4	14	TRBJ2-5	once	-	TGTGCCAGCGGTTGGGACTTCAGCGTTGAGACCCAGTACTTC	CASGWDFSVETQYF
TRBV6-6	16	TRBJ2-1	-	TRBD1	TGTGCCAGCAGTTACTCGATGACAGGGGGGGACAATGAGCAGTTCTTC	CASSYSMTGGDNEQFF
TRBV7-9	17	TRBJ2-1	-	-	TGTGCCAGCAGCCCCAGGGACTCCTTCTCATCAGGCAATGAGCAGTTCTTC	CASSPRDSFSSGNEQFF
TRBV18	16	TRBJ2-3	-	-	TGTGCCAGCCTCGGAGACAGGCCATATAGCACAGATACGCAGTATTTT	CASLGDRPYSTDTQYF
TRBV30	14	TRBJ1-2	-	TRBD1	TGTGCCATCATAAGGCAGGGGGTGGGATATGGCTACACCTTC	CAIIRQGVGYGYTF
TRBV28	14	TRBJ1-2	-	-	TGTGCCAGCAGTTTGATAGGGGGAGTGCAAGGCTACACCTTC	CASSLIGGVQGYTF
TRBV9	16	TRBJ1-3	-	-	TGTGCCAGCAGCGTATCAGGGACTATAACCTTAGACACCATATATTTT	CASSVSGTITLDTIYF
TRBV7-6	16	TRBJ2-1	-	TRBD2	TGTGCCAGCAGCAGCGGGACTAGCGGGGGTTTGGTGGAGCAGTTCTTC	CASSSGTSGGLVEQFF
TRBV28	16	TRBJ2-4	-	TRBD2	TGTGCCAGCAGCGAACAACTAGCGGGAGCCAGAAACATTCAGTACTTC	CASSEQLAGARNIQYF
TRBV5-4	15	TRBJ2-4	-	TRBD1	TGTGCCAGCAGCTTGTCAGGGGGTCCTAAGAACATTCAGTACTTC	CASSLSGGPKNIQYF
TRBV5-1	14	TRBJ2-7	once	TRBD1	TGCGCCAGCAGCCGCGGGGACAGGGTCTACGAGCAGTACTTC	CASSRGDRVYEQYF
TRBV5-1	15	TRBJ1-6	once	-	TGCGCCAGCAGCGAGGCAGGGAAGTATAATTCACCCCTCCACTTT	CASSEAGKYNSPLHF
TRBV5-1	17	TRBJ2-1	-	TRBD1	TGCGCCAGCAGCACACATCGGGACAGGGCCGCCGACAATGAGCAGTTCTTC	CASSTHRDRAADNEQFF
TRBV19	15	TRBJ2-1	-	TRBD2	TGTGCCAGTAGTCCAGCCGGGACTAGGAGGAATGAGCAGTTCTTC	CASSPAGTRRNEQFF
TRBV2	17	TRBJ1-4	many	-	TGTGCCAGCAAACCCGAAAGGGGCGAAGAGTTGAGTGAAAAACTGTTTTTT	CASKPERGEELSEKLFF
TRBV2	15	TRBJ2-3	-	TRBD1	TGTGCCAGCAAACAGGACAGGGGGTTAAGAGATACGCAGTATTTT	CASKQDRGLRDTQYF
TRBV7-2	14	TRBJ2-7	-	TRBD1	TGTGCCAGCAGCTCACGACAGGGATCCTACGAGCAGTACTTC	CASSSRQGSYEQYF
TRBV5-6	16	TRBJ2-2	-	TRBD2	TGTGCCAGCAGCTTGGCCGGCGGGAGTGGCACCGGGGAGCTGTTTTTT	CASSLAGGSGTGELFF
TRBV16	14	TRBJ1-6	-	-	TGTGCCAGCAGCCCGCGTACGGGTAATTCACCCCTCCACTTT	CASSPRTGNSPLHF
TRBV7-2	19	TRBJ2-5	-	TRBD2	TGTGCCAGCAGCTTAGTAGGAGGGACTAGCGGGGGGGCCTGGGAGACCCAGTACTTC	CASSLVGGTSGGAWETQYF
TRBV4-2	16	TRBJ1-6	-	-	TGTGCCAGCAGCCAATCACAGGGTTTGGCTAATTCACCCCTCCACTTT	CASSQSQGLANSPLHF
TRBV6-1	14	TRBJ1-3	-	-	TGTGCCAGCAGTGAACCAGGGTTTGGAAACACCATATATTTT	CASSEPGFGNTIYF
TRBV5-6	17	TRBJ2-1	-	-	TGTGCCAGCAGCTTGTTTGGCGTAAGGAGCTCCTACAATGAGCAGTTCTTC	CASSLFGVRSSYNEQFF